This T cell receptor beta chain was profiled in a study of blood T cell repertoires in COVID-19. On the study more broadly: The origin of the acute and convalescent COVID-19 samples was the United States, Italy and Spain.

Germline V gene lookup returns CDR1 MDHEN and CDR2 SYDVKM. Both ends counted, the CDR3 spans 18 residues. Here immunoSEQ multiplex PCR was the method, and the copy in TCRdb shows in-frame clones only, minus some. The table lists almost 200,000 clones, more than 80% of them singletons. This clone has only one observation. It is unclear where the CDR3 begins or ends on the DNA, so no DNA is shown, and the CDR3 is as TCRdb lists it. Sequencing was carried out using PBMCs or T cells enriched from blood (not recorded which). This chain connects TRBV28 to TRBJ1-6; the listed D gene, TRBD1, was not tested against the DNA. The receptor's source is a woman aged 18-29 years who had recovered from COVID-19. CDR3 sequence reads: CASTTVAGRFSYNSPLHF.